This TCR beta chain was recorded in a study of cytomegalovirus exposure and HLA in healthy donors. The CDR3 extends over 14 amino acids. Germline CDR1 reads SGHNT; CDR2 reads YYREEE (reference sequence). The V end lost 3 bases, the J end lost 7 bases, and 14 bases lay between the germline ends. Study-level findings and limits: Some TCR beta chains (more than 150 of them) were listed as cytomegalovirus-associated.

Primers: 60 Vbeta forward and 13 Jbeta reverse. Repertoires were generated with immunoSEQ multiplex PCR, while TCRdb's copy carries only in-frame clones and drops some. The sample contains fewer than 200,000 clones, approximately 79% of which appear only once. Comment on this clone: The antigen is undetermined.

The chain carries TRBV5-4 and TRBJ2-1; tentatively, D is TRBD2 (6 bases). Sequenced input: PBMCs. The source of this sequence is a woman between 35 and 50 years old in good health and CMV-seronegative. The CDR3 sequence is CASSSRGAANEQFF. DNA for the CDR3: TGTGCCAGCAGCTCCCGCGGGGCGGCAAATGAGCAGTTCTTC.